A selection of T cell receptor beta chains follows, all from one sample in a study of blood T cell repertoires in COVID-19. Only in-frame clones appear in the TCRdb table, and some are missing; sequencing was by immunoSEQ multiplex PCR. The table lists around 100,000 clones, 70% to 80% of them singletons. The sequenced sample consisted of peripheral blood. The receptors come from a woman in her 70s with acute or convalescent COVID-19. Both conserved end residues are part of each CDR3. A D gene is named only where the DNA matches it firmly. Size values are once, few and many counts, or a class for expanded clones, and some rows have none.

j_call d_call v_call clone_size cdr3_aa cdr3_nt
TRBJ1-3 NA TRBV3-1/TRBV3-2 NA CASSLGRTNSGNTIYF TGTGCCAGTAGCTTGGGCAGGACAAACTCTGGAAACACCATATATTTT
TRBJ1-2 TRBD1 TRBV6-4 NA CATGDVSPRGLFGGGYTF TGTGCCACCGGGGACGTATCTCCTAGGGGGCTTTTTGGAGGTGGCTACACCTTC
TRBJ1-2 NA TRBV5-1 NA CASSPRVSANYGYTF TGCGCCAGCAGCCCACGGGTCTCAGCTAACTATGGCTACACCTTC
TRBJ1-1 NA TRBV7-8 NA CASSYLGLTSSEAFF TGTGCCAGCAGTTACTTGGGACTAACTTCTTCCGAAGCTTTCTTT
TRBJ1-2 TRBD1 TRBV19 NA CASVQGQNYGYTF TGTGCCAGTGTACAGGGGCAGAACTATGGCTACACCTTC
TRBJ2-6 TRBD1 TRBV5-1 NA CASLGQAGGANVLTF TGCGCAAGCCTCGGACAGGCGGGTGGGGCCAACGTCCTGACTTTC
TRBJ1-1 NA TRBV5-1 NA CASSPGQNTEAFF TGCGCCAGCAGCCCGGGACAGAACACTGAAGCTTTCTTT
TRBJ2-2 NA TRBV9 NA CASSPGGGANTGELFF TGTGCCAGCAGCCCTGGAGGGGGGGCGAACACCGGGGAGCTGTTTTTT
TRBJ1-5 NA TRBV7-9 NA CASSLQEGQGNQPQHF TGTGCCAGCAGCCTCCAAGAGGGACAAGGCAATCAGCCCCAGCATTTT
TRBJ1-3 TRBD1 TRBV19 NA CASSSQGNSGNTIYF TGTGCCAGTAGTTCACAGGGGAACTCTGGAAACACCATATATTTT
TRBJ1-4 NA TRBV4-3 NA CASSQSWGGFEKLFF TGCGCCAGCAGCCAAAGCTGGGGCGGATTTGAAAAACTGTTTTTT
TRBJ2-5 NA TRBV7-9 NA CASSLVGGTQYF TGTGCCAGCAGCTTAGTCGGAGGGACCCAGTACTTC
TRBJ1-6 NA TRBV5-1 NA CASRLVQDGSPLHF TGCGCCAGCAGATTGGTACAGGACGGATCACCCCTCCACTTT
TRBJ1-1 NA TRBV6-2/TRBV6-3 once CASSWTVNTEAFF TGTGCCAGCAGTTGGACAGTGAACACTGAAGCTTTCTTT
TRBJ1-4 TRBD1 TRBV10-3 NA CAIGEGAISNEKLFF TGTGCCATCGGCGAGGGGGCGATATCTAATGAAAAACTGTTTTTT
TRBJ1-3 TRBD1 TRBV30 NA CAWSPGQVTGNTIYF TGTGCCTGGAGCCCGGGACAGGTTACTGGAAACACCATATATTTT
TRBJ1-4 NA TRBV2 NA CASTKGTGGGEKLFF TGTGCCAGCACCAAGGGGACGGGGGGTGGTGAAAAACTGTTTTTT
TRBJ1-1 NA TRBV2 NA CASSGARGATEAFF TGTGCCAGCAGTGGCGCTCGAGGAGCCACTGAAGCTTTCTTT
TRBJ2-5 NA TRBV14 NA CASSQVAETQYF TGTGCCAGCAGCCAAGTGGCAGAGACCCAGTACTTC
TRBJ1-5 TRBD1 TRBV19 NA CASSKQGREQPQHF TGTGCCAGTAGTAAACAGGGGCGGGAACAGCCCCAGCATTTT
TRBJ2-6 NA TRBV6-2/TRBV6-3 NA CASRPTGGSGANVLTF TGTGCCAGCCGCCCTACCGGGGGCTCTGGGGCCAACGTCCTGACTTTC
TRBJ1-3 NA TRBV2 NA CASGERFSGNTIYF TGTGCCAGCGGCGAGCGGTTCTCTGGAAACACCATATATTTT
TRBJ2-1 NA TRBV19 NA CASSIDSLGFNEQFF TGTGCCAGTAGTATAGACTCACTCGGGTTCAATGAGCAGTTCTTC
TRBJ2-2 NA TRBV2 NA CASQYRDQNTGELFF TGTGCCAGTCAATACAGGGACCAGAACACCGGGGAGCTGTTTTTT
TRBJ1-1 TRBD1 TRBV6-5 NA CASSPDRRTGVEAFF TGTGCCAGCAGCCCCGATCGTCGTACAGGGGTTGAAGCTTTCTTT
TRBJ1-4 NA TRBV4-1 few CASSQPGLNEKLFF TGCGCCAGCAGCCAACCCGGACTGAATGAAAAACTGTTTTTT
TRBJ1-1 NA TRBV11-2 NA CASSPQINTEAFF TGTGCCAGCAGCCCCCAGATAAACACTGAAGCTTTCTTT
TRBJ2-5 NA TRBV5-1 few CASSLDPGYQTQYF TGCGCCAGCAGCTTGGACCCGGGTTACCAGACCCAGTACTTC
TRBJ2-1 TRBD1 TRBV23-1 NA CASSQPDRAEQFF TGCGCCAGCAGTCAACCAGACAGGGCTGAGCAGTTCTTC
TRBJ1-4 TRBD1 TRBV12-5 few CASGLVQGANEKLFF TGTGCTAGTGGTTTGGTCCAGGGGGCTAATGAAAAACTGTTTTTT
TRBJ2-1 TRBD2 TRBV19 NA CASSGLAGEDGEQFF TGTGCCAGTAGTGGGCTAGCGGGGGAGGATGGTGAGCAGTTCTTC
TRBJ2-5 TRBD1 TRBV7-7 NA CASSLLTGGRETQYF TGTGCCAGCAGCCTGCTAACAGGGGGGAGAGAGACCCAGTACTTC
TRBJ1-5 NA TRBV4-1 few CASSPPRNEGYQPQHF TGCGCCAGCAGCCCCCCTCGGAACGAGGGCTATCAGCCCCAGCATTTT
TRBJ2-3 TRBD2 TRBV7-2 NA CASSLLAVELDTQYF TGTGCCAGCAGCCTGCTAGCGGTTGAATTGGATACGCAGTATTTT
TRBJ2-3 TRBD1 TRBV24-1 NA CATSDRQGGVGDTQYF TGTGCCACCAGTGATCGACAGGGTGGGGTGGGAGATACGCAGTATTTT
TRBJ2-5 TRBD2 TRBV4-1 NA CASSEGLAGGPRETQYF TGCGCCAGCAGCGAGGGACTAGCGGGGGGGCCCCGGGAGACCCAGTACTTC
TRBJ1-2 NA TRBV19 NA CASSIDLGGRRGTF TGTGCCAGTAGTATAGATCTGGGAGGGCGTCGGGGCACCTTC
TRBJ1-1 TRBD1 TRBV9 NA CASSVGQGVAEAFF TGTGCCAGCAGCGTAGGTCAGGGGGTGGCTGAAGCTTTCTTT
TRBJ1-4 TRBD1 TRBV11-2 once CASSYGRTGVGKLFF TGTGCCAGCAGCTACGGTCGGACAGGGGTAGGAAAACTGTTTTTT
TRBJ1-3 TRBD1 TRBV5-1 once CASSLDRGGNTIYF TGCGCCAGCAGCCTCGACAGGGGGGGAAACACCATATATTTT
TRBJ2-3 TRBD2 TRBV7-6 once CASSAGTSGADTQYF TGTGCCAGCAGCGCCGGGACTAGCGGCGCAGATACGCAGTATTTT
TRBJ1-6 NA TRBV23-1 NA CASSQSGGQKSRKGAYNSPLHF TGCGCCAGCAGTCAATCAGGGGGACAAAAGAGTCGGAAGGGAGCCTATAATTCACCCCTCCACTTT